This record looks at one TCR beta chain sequence and its context. This specimen comes from a study of blood T cell repertoires in COVID-19. Study at large: T cells, B-cell-depleted T cells, or PBMCs provided the cDNA or gDNA that served as material.

V lost 7 bases to trimming and J lost 5 bases, with 11 bases between them. CDR1 and CDR2 from the germline V gene are MGHDK and SYGVNS. There are 12 residues in the CDR3. As handled by the study authors: Counts of nucleated cells, estimated from reference gene primer amplification, were obtained. Using immunoSEQ multiplex PCR, the repertoire was profiled, and TCRdb retains in-frame clones only, with some absent. D and trimming were read from the DNA, whereas the V and J calls and clone size are those reported in that table. This sample carries some 300,000 clones, around 90% of them seen once, and the ten largest clones take just under 6.5%.

Sequenced input: peripheral blood. V usage is TRBV25-1 and J usage is TRBJ2-5; maybe TRBD1 (6 bases). This TCR came from a woman aged 45-65 years with COVID-19, enrolled during active disease. The CDR3 DNA is TGTGCCAGCACTGACAGGTGGGAGACCCAGTACTTC. As protein: CASTDRWETQYF.